The clone carrying this T cell receptor (beta chain) was observed once. No antigen is known for it. This sample was taken from a study of OX40 agonist ivuxolimab in advanced cancers. Findings of the study overall: The expanded peripheral T cells' antigen specificity was not determined.

Germline V gene lookup returns CDR1 MGHDK and CDR2 SYGVNS. Deletions cut 5 bases from V and 2 bases from J, with 8 bases between. CDR3 length equals 13 residues. Profiling relied on immunoSEQ multiplex PCR, and the TCRdb table lists in-frame clones only, not all of them. This sample carries about 61,000 clones, 92% of them seen once, and the ten largest clones take about a quarter. The chain links TRBV25-1 to TRBJ2-3; D ambiguous. The material was CD4+ or CD8+ T cells sorted from blood, obtained in a trial of the OX40 agonist ivuxolimab. The TCR comes from an adult with an advanced solid tumor such as melanoma, head and neck, liver or kidney cancer. CDR3 coding DNA: TGTGCCAGCAGTTGGCCCAACACAGATACGCAGTATTTT. It translates to CASSWPNTDTQYF. Based on the CDR3 plus reference TRBV25-1 and TRBJ2-3, the full variable domain is EADIYQTPRYLVIGTGKKITLECSQTMGHDKMYWYQQDPGMELHLIHYSYGVNSTEKGDLSSESTVSRIRTEHFPLTLESARPSHTSQYLCASSWPNTDTQYFGPGTRLTVL.